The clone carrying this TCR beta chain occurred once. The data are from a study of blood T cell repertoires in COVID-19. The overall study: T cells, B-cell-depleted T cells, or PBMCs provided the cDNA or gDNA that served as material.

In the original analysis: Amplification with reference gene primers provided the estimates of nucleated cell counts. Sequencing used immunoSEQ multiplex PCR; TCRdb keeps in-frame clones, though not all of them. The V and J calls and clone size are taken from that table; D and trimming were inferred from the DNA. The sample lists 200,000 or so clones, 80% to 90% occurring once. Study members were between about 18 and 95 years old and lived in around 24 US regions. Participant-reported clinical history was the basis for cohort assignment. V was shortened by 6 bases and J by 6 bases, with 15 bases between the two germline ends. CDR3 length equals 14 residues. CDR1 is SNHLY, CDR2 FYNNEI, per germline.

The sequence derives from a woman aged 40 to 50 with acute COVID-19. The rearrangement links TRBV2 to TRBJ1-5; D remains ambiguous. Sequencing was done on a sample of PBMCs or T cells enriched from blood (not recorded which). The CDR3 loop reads CASRDGLTSQPQHF. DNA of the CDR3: TGTGCCAGCAGGGACGGGTTGACTAGTCAGCCCCAGCATTTT.